This TCR beta chain was recovered during a study of tumor-infiltrating lymphocytes in primary liver carcinoma. The sample holds many counts of this clonotype. What it binds is unknown. Germline V gene data show CDR1 as SQVTM and CDR2 as ANQGSEA. The germline V and J ends were trimmed by 3 bases and 10 bases, with 10 bases remaining between them. The CDR3 length is 11 residues. RNA isolated from unsorted whole blood supplied the blood RNA, with germline DNA also extracted. Study observations and caveats: Tumors and blood were compared for top-250-clone fraction, and tumors had the significantly higher value (p = 0.039).

TCR beta cDNA was made from around 460 ng total RNA with a constant-region primer. It was through three nested multiplex PCR rounds of slightly modified ARM-PCR that TCR beta libraries arose. Use of TRBV1-TRBV30 forward primers with a C-beta reverse primer characterized the first two PCR rounds, which lasted around 11 cycles each. TCRdb ran MiXCR on the multiplex PCR reads and lists one entry per CDR3 protein. The table has fewer than 350,000 distinct CDR3 sequences, approximately 65% seen once. This TCR was sampled from a man aged 40-55 years with primary liver carcinoma and hepatitis B virus infection. The chain employs TRBV29-1 and TRBJ2-1; the D gene is possibly TRBD2 (5 bases). Source material: peripheral blood. CDR3 nucleotides: TGCAGCGTTGACTCTAGCAGAGAGCAGTTCTTC. The encoded protein is CSVDSSREQFF.